The present T cell receptor beta chain was sequenced within a study of blood T cell repertoires in COVID-19. Overall study: The analysed material was cDNA or gDNA that came from T cells, B-cell-depleted T cells, or PBMCs.

Clones were sequenced by immunoSEQ multiplex PCR, and TCRdb holds only the in-frame ones, with some missing. The data show about 280,000 clones, with roughly 89% seen just once and under 3.5% held by the top ten. Germline loops: CDR1 LGHDT, CDR2 YNNKEL (reference sequence). V was pared by 5 bases and J by 11 bases, with 18 bases between. The CDR3 contains 13 residues. The sequencing sample was made of peripheral blood. This TCR derives from a woman aged 25 to 39 with active or convalescent COVID-19. The rearrangement uses TRBV3-1 (or the pseudogene TRBV3-2) and TRBJ1-1; D possibly corresponds to TRBD1 (5 bases). CDR3 sequence reads: CASSTQGIVVAFF. The CDR3 DNA reads as TGTGCCAGCAGCACCCAGGGTATCGTGGTGGCTTTCTTT.